The present T cell receptor beta chain was sequenced within a study of T cell clones after liver transplantation. Looking at the study overall: Apart from a few HCV-positive recipients, transplants were for non-autoimmune, non-viral reasons.

The sample holds a few counts of this clone. Germline CDR1 reads SGHTA; CDR2 reads FQGNSA. Deletions cut 5 bases from V and 0 bases from J, with 16 bases between. The CDR3 extends over 16 amino acids. Produced via immunoSEQ multiplex PCR; TCRdb's table is partial and in-frame only. The repertoire holds about 120,000 clones, with 90% as singletons. Sequenced material: CD4+ T cells from blood, taken 12 months after liver transplant. The chain carries TRBV7-2 and TRBJ1-2; no reliable D call. This receptor was taken from a human patient who received a liver transplant. Some of the T cells might come from the graft donor. The CDR3 nucleotides are TGTGCCAGCAGCCTGGACGGGAAGTTAGCTAACTATGGCTACACCTTC. Residues: CASSLDGKLANYGYTF. The full variable domain, rest sourced from reference TRBV7-2 and TRBJ1-2, is GAGVSQSPSNKVTEKGKDVELRCDPISGHTALYWYRQSLGQGLEFLIYFQGNSAPDKSGLPSDRFSAERTGGSVSTLTIQRTQQEDSAVYLCASSLDGKLANYGYTFGSGTRLTVV.